Following are 5 T cell receptor beta chains from one sample sequenced in a study of shared clonotypes between healthy human individuals. Measured with immunoSEQ multiplex PCR; TCRdb has only the in-frame clones, and not every one. The sample includes 2.3 million or so clones, approximately 95% of them seen just once. Sequencing used naive CD4+ T cells from PBMCs. Subset specified: CD45RA+ positively selected. Every receptor here comes from a young man in good health. Some clones in this sample may be carry-over from other donors' samples.

V and J are TRBV28 and TRBJ2-7; D is uncertain. The CDR3 spans 16 residues. Germline CDR1 and CDR2: MDHEN and SYDVKM. V lost 4 bases and J 6 bases, leaving 22 bases between the germline ends. DNA of the CDR3: TGTGCCAGCAGTTCGTTAGCCGCCAGGACGTCATTCGAGCAGTACTTC. This translates into CASSSLAARTSFEQYF.

To note about this clone: Other nucleotide sequences from this sample produce the same CDR3. The J gene is TRBJ1-3, the V gene TRBV4-1, with D tentatively TRBD1 (5 bases). Germline-derived CDR1 and CDR2 are MGHRA and YSYEKL. V dropped 4 bases and J dropped 0 bases, with 13 bases sitting between them. The CDR3 runs to 16 residues. The CDR3 protein is CASSPRGGGSGNTIYF. The CDR3 bases are TGCGCCAGCAGCCCGCGGGGGGGAGGCTCTGGAAACACCATATATTTT.

The chain uses TRBV25-1 and TRBJ1-4, with TRBD1 matching over 10 bases. Germline V CDR1 and CDR2: MGHDK, SYGVNS. Trimming cost V 1 base and J 7 bases; bases outside gene matches: 6. This CDR3 has 16 amino acids. The CDR3 protein is CASSESGTGALEKLFF. The CDR3 DNA is TGTGCCAGCAGTGAATCGGGGACAGGGGCCCTTGAAAAACTGTTTTTT.

This chain joins TRBV19 and TRBJ2-1, with TRBD2 matching over 7 bases. CDR1 and CDR2 (germline): LNHDA, SQIVND (reference sequence). V gave up 7 bases and J gave up 8 bases; unmatched junction bases: 14. This CDR3 region has 15 residues. The CDR3 is CASTRGGLGRDEQFF. The CDR3 nucleotides read TGTGCCAGTACCCGCGGTGGACTAGGCCGCGATGAGCAGTTCTTC.

The chain couples TRBV27 to TRBJ1-1, with TRBD1 matching over 7 bases. This CDR3 has 13 residues. V was pared by 11 bases and J by 6 bases, with 12 bases of the junction left unmatched. Germline-derived CDR1 and CDR2 are MNHEY and SMNVEV (reference sequence). This CDR3 is CAQARQGGPEAFF. The CDR3 DNA reads TGTGCCCAAGCTCGACAGGGCGGCCCTGAAGCTTTCTTT.